These 12 T cell receptor beta chains came from one sample sequenced in a study of immune evolution from preneoplasia to lung adenocarcinoma. Profiled with immunoSEQ multiplex PCR; TCRdb holds only in-frame clones, not every one. This sample carries several thousand clones, roughly 85% of them seen once, and the ten largest clones take roughly 5.5%. Sequences were obtained from FFPE minimally invasive lung adenocarcinoma tissue. The receptors here all came from a person aged 65-85 years with lung adenocarcinoma.

V gene TRBV6-1 combines with J gene TRBJ2-7; D is unclear. V dropped 10 bases and J dropped 0 bases, with 13 bases sitting between them. Per the germline V gene, CDR1 is MNHNS and CDR2 is SASEGT. The CDR3 runs 13 residues. The chain's CDR3 is CATTPRVSYEQYF. The CDR3 coding sequence is TGTGCCACCACCCCCCGGGTCTCCTACGAGCAGTACTTC.

This clone was picked up a small number of times. V usage is TRBV4-1 and J usage is TRBJ2-7; 11 positions agree with TRBD1. V gave up 0 bases and J gave up 8 bases; unmatched junction bases: 9. Germline loops: CDR1 MGHRA, CDR2 YSYEKL. The CDR3 length is 16 residues. CDR3: CASSQDRRTGGSKQYF. CDR3 nucleotides: TGCGCCAGCAGCCAAGATCGGAGGACAGGGGGCAGCAAGCAGTACTTC.

V is TRBV7-2 and J is TRBJ1-1, with 8 bases matching TRBD1. V lost 6 bases and J lost 6; bases outside the gene matches: 6. CDR3 length: 13 residues. Germline values: CDR1 SGHTA, CDR2 FQGNSA. The CDR3 is CASRVDRGSEAFF. CDR3 coding DNA: TGTGCCAGCAGAGTAGACAGGGGATCTGAAGCTTTCTTT.

This clone was detected once. The DNA of the CDR3 is TGCGCCAGCAGCTTACAGGACGGCTCTAATGAAAAACTGTTTTTT. This codes for CASSLQDGSNEKLFF. The chain is built from TRBV5-1 and TRBJ1-4; D possibly corresponds to TRBD1 (5 bases). CDR1 and CDR2 (germline): SGHRS, YFSETQ. The CDR3 is 15 residues long. V lost 2 bases, J lost 3 bases, and 11 bases lay in between.

V usage is TRBV15 and J usage is TRBJ1-2; perhaps TRBD1 as D (6 bases). Germline CDR1 is LNHNV and CDR2 is YYDKDF (reference sequence). V lost 1 base, J lost 3 bases, and 9 bases lay in between. The CDR3 covers 14 residues. CDR3 loop: CATSRGQADYGYTF. CDR3 DNA sequence: TGTGCCACCAGCAGAGGACAGGCAGACTATGGCTACACCTTC.

V and J are TRBV5-1 and TRBJ1-4; D is undetermined. With 4 bases removed from V and 8 bases from J, the gap between germline ends came to 6 bases. The CDR3 has 11 amino acids. In germline, CDR1 is SGHRS, CDR2 YFSETQ. CDR3 DNA sequence: TGCGCCAGCAGCCCCGGGGAAAAACTGTTTTTT. It encodes CASSPGEKLFF.

The J gene is TRBJ1-1, the V gene TRBV5-1; D might be TRBD1 (5 bases). V was trimmed by 2 bases and J by 5 bases, leaving 13 bases between them. This CDR3 is built from 14 residues. Germline V gene sequence: CDR1 SGHRS, CDR2 YFSETQ. The CDR3 nucleotides are TGCGCCAGCAGCTTCGGGGCCGGGGCGACTGAAGCTTTCTTT. This gives the protein CASSFGAGATEAFF.

The chain joins TRBV6-1 to TRBJ1-3; D is undetermined. The CDR3 has 13 amino acids. Germline CDR1 MNHNS, CDR2 SASEGT. Trimming removed 0 bases at V and 3 bases at J, with 3 bases between. CDR3 coding DNA: TGTGCCAGCAGTGAAGCGTATGGAAACACCATATATTTT. It yields the protein CASSEAYGNTIYF.

CDR3 nucleotides: TGCGCCAGCAGCTTGGGCCTCAGCGTGGATTCACCCCTCCACTTT. It translates to CASSLGLSVDSPLHF. The J gene is TRBJ1-6, the V gene TRBV5-1, with D hard to call. V lost 0 bases, J lost 8 bases, and 12 bases lay in between. Germline V gene sequence: CDR1 SGHRS, CDR2 YFSETQ. This CDR3 spans 15 amino acids.

V is TRBV9 and J is TRBJ2-5; 8 nucleotides align to TRBD1. V lost 0 bases and J lost 3; bases outside the gene matches: 4. CDR3 length equals 15 residues. Germline CDR1 is SGDLS and CDR2 is YYNGEE. Written as DNA, the CDR3 is TGTGCCAGCAGCGTAGGGGTGGACAGGGAAGAGACCCAGTACTTC. This gives the protein CASSVGVDREETQYF.

This chain links TRBV1 with TRBJ1-2. TRBV1 is recorded as a pseudogene. CDR3 length equals 9 residues. The CDR3: CTSSDGYTF. The DNA for the CDR3 is TGCACCAGCAGCGATGGCTACACCTTC.

The gene calls are TRBV10-2 and TRBJ2-7, with 10 bases lining up with TRBD2. CDR1 is WSHSY and CDR2 is SAAADI in the germline V gene. The V gene end was trimmed by 2 bases and the J gene end by 2 bases; junction bases not matched to a gene: 0. The CDR3 covers 14 residues. This CDR3 is CASSESGGAYEQYF. As DNA, the CDR3 is TGCGCCAGCAGTGAGAGCGGGGGGGCCTACGAGCAGTACTTC.